A selection of T cell receptor beta chains follows, all from one sample in a study of T cell repertoires in cytomegalovirus infection. TCRdb analysed the reads with MiXCR anew, one entry per CDR3 protein. Of about 890,000 distinct CDR3 sequences in the sample, approximately 31% are singletons; the top ten hold around an eighth. These receptors' antigens are unknown. The material sequenced was cultured CD8+ T cells from PBMCs, taken from culture after CMV antigen stimulation. Receptors originate from a human donor in good health (CMV status not recorded). Some clones in this sample may be carry-over from other donors' samples. Both conserved end residues are part of each CDR3. Each record gives: CDR3 length, clone size, J gene, D gene, V gene, CDR3 protein, CDR3 DNA. D genes are given only for firm matches. Size tells how often a clone was seen (once, few, many) or the class of an expanded clone, and some rows leave it out.

>14|-|TRBJ1-1|-|TRBV5-5
CASSLGLYGTEAFF
TGTGCCAGCAGCTTGGGACTGTATGGGACTGAAGCTTTCTTT
>14|once|TRBJ1-2|-|TRBV6-8
CASSASGPLVGYTF
TGTGCCAGCAGTGCCTCCGGCCCGTTGGTCGGCTACACCTTC
>16|few|TRBJ2-1|-|TRBV5-6
CASRFGLGGSYNEQFF
TGTGCCAGCAGGTTTGGGTTAGGGGGCTCCTACAATGAGCAGTTCTTC
>14|once|TRBJ1-1|-|TRBV24-1
CATRWGGRGTEAFF
TGTGCCACCAGGTGGGGGGGCCGGGGCACTGAAGCTTTCTTT
>14|-|TRBJ2-7|-|TRBV27
CASSPMAGPYEQYF
TGTGCCAGCAGCCCGATGGCGGGGCCCTACGAGCAGTACTTC
>16|-|TRBJ1-2|-|TRBV6-1
CASNLGPGDLGYGYTF
TGTGCCAGCAACCTTGGTCCAGGGGATCTTGGCTATGGCTACACCTTC
>14|few|TRBJ2-2|-|TRBV7-9
CASSLPVSAGELFF
TGTGCCAGCAGCCTCCCAGTCAGTGCCGGGGAGCTGTTTTTT
>17|-|TRBJ2-1|TRBD2|TRBV6-2/TRBV6-3
CASSYSTSGGAYNEQFF
TGTGCCAGCAGTTACTCGACTAGCGGGGGGGCCTACAATGAGCAGTTCTTC
>16|-|TRBJ2-1|-|TRBV15
CATSSRVGEPSDEQFF
TGTGCCACCAGCTCCAGGGTAGGTGAACCATCCGATGAGCAGTTCTTC
>14|few|TRBJ2-1|TRBD2|TRBV19
CASSQASGYNEQFF
TGTGCCAGTAGTCAGGCTAGCGGCTACAATGAGCAGTTCTTC
>15|few|TRBJ2-2|-|TRBV27
CASSLSLLNTGELFF
TGTGCCAGCAGTTTGTCCTTGTTGAACACCGGGGAGCTGTTTTTT
>16|few|TRBJ2-1|TRBD2|TRBV7-3
CASSRVAGGDYNEQFF
TGTGCCAGCAGCCGAGTTGCGGGGGGGGACTACAATGAGCAGTTCTTC
>13|few|TRBJ2-3|-|TRBV7-8
CASSPRVTDTQYF
TGTGCCAGCAGTCCCCGTGTCACAGATACGCAGTATTTT
>16|few|TRBJ2-5|TRBD1|TRBV6-2/TRBV6-3
CASSPLRDRGRETQYF
TGTGCCAGCAGTCCCCTCCGGGACAGGGGGCGCGAGACCCAGTACTTC
>14|few|TRBJ1-4|-|TRBV12-3/TRBV12-4
CASSFEPTNEKLFF
TGTGCCAGCAGCTTCGAGCCAACTAATGAAAAACTGTTTTTT
>17|-|TRBJ1-6|-|TRBV7-9
CASGQGGGRGHNSPLHF
TGTGCCAGCGGCCAAGGGGGTGGTCGCGGACATAATTCACCCCTCCACTTT
>14|-|TRBJ2-5|TRBD2|TRBV15
CATSRGSGAETQYF
TGTGCCACCAGCAGAGGAAGCGGGGCGGAGACCCAGTACTTC
>16|many|TRBJ2-1|TRBD1|TRBV7-6
CASSLLTGGPLNEQFF
TGTGCCAGCAGCTTATTGACAGGGGGCCCCTTGAATGAGCAGTTCTTC
>17|many|TRBJ1-6|-|TRBV4-2
CASSQDGRVTYNSPLHF
TGTGCCAGCAGCCAAGACGGCAGGGTAACCTATAATTCACCCCTCCACTTT
>15|few|TRBJ2-2|-|TRBV19
CASRLVDTGIGELFF
TGTGCCAGTCGGCTTGTCGATACAGGGATCGGGGAGCTGTTTTTT
>14|-|TRBJ1-1|-|TRBV4-3
CASSPYTRNTEAFF
TGCGCCAGCAGCCCGTATACACGGAACACTGAAGCTTTCTTT
>14|few|TRBJ2-4|TRBD1|TRBV7-9
CASSQGTGKNIQYF
TGTGCCAGCAGCCAAGGGACAGGGAAAAACATTCAGTACTTC
>14|many|TRBJ2-1|-|TRBV7-6
CASSLGDWEDEQFF
TGTGCCAGCAGCTTAGGGGACTGGGAGGATGAGCAGTTCTTC
>16|-|TRBJ2-5|TRBD2|TRBV6-2/TRBV6-3
CASSYKLAGGEETQYF
TGTGCCAGCAGTTACAAACTAGCGGGGGGCGAGGAGACCCAGTACTTC
>16|few|TRBJ2-2|TRBD1|TRBV5-4
CASSLWDRGHTGELFF
TGTGCCAGCAGCCTTTGGGACAGGGGGCATACCGGGGAGCTGTTTTTT
>14|many|TRBJ1-5|TRBD1|TRBV12-3/TRBV12-4
CASTVTGEDQPQHF
TGTGCCAGCACCGTTACAGGGGAGGATCAGCCCCAGCATTTT
>15|-|TRBJ1-1|-|TRBV27
CASSLWNRVNTEAFF
TGTGCCAGCAGTTTATGGAACAGGGTGAACACTGAAGCTTTCTTT
>15|-|TRBJ1-1|TRBD1|TRBV7-3
CASSSGTGAHTEAFF
TGTGCCAGCAGCTCCGGGACAGGCGCTCACACTGAAGCTTTCTTT
>16|-|TRBJ2-2|-|TRBV18
CASSPPRARDTGELFF
TGTGCCAGCTCACCACCTCGGGCACGAGATACCGGGGAGCTGTTTTTT
>14|-|TRBJ1-1|-|TRBV12-3/TRBV12-4
CASSWGGVDTEAFF
TGTGCCAGCAGCTGGGGAGGGGTCGACACTGAAGCTTTCTTT
>17|few|TRBJ1-1|-|TRBV5-4
CASSLLDLGVGNTEAFF
TGTGCCAGCAGCTTGTTGGACCTGGGGGTAGGGAACACTGAAGCTTTCTTT
>13|once|TRBJ2-5|TRBD1|TRBV29-1
CSVDQGAGETQYF
TGCAGCGTTGATCAGGGGGCTGGAGAGACCCAGTACTTC
>15|few|TRBJ2-1|TRBD1|TRBV20-1
CSAPSPDRTYNEQFF
TGCAGTGCTCCCAGCCCGGACAGGACATACAATGAGCAGTTCTTC
>18|-|TRBJ2-2|-|TRBV7-6
CASSLGGWRGSDTGELFF
TGTGCCAGCAGCTTAGGGGGCTGGCGAGGGTCGGACACCGGGGAGCTGTTTTTT
>15|-|TRBJ2-3|-|TRBV11-2
CASSSGGHSTDTQYF
TGTGCCAGCAGCTCCGGAGGGCACAGCACAGATACGCAGTATTTT
>14|few|TRBJ1-5|-|TRBV12-3/TRBV12-4
CASSWVGADQPQHF
TGTGCCAGCAGTTGGGTAGGGGCTGATCAGCCCCAGCATTTT
>14|-|TRBJ2-2|-|TRBV20-1
CSASGGQNTGELFF
TGCAGTGCTAGCGGGGGGCAGAACACCGGGGAGCTGTTTTTT
>15|few|TRBJ2-7|TRBD1|TRBV4-1
CASSQLDRSLYEQYF
TGCGCCAGCAGCCAGCTGGACAGGTCTCTTTACGAGCAGTACTTC
>15|few|TRBJ2-1|-|TRBV4-1
CASSSGGLAGDEQFF
TGCGCCAGCAGCTCTGGAGGGCTAGCAGGTGATGAGCAGTTCTTC
>16|-|TRBJ2-1|-|TRBV10-3
CAISVASTGSYNEQFF
TGTGCCATCAGTGTAGCTTCGACAGGATCATACAATGAGCAGTTCTTC
>14|-|TRBJ2-1|TRBD1|TRBV12-3/TRBV12-4
CASSLEGQGVWRFF
TGTGCCAGCAGTTTAGAGGGACAGGGGGTGTGGCGGTTCTTC
>12|-|TRBJ2-7|-|TRBV13
CASTLGGREQYF
TGTGCCAGCACCCTAGGCGGGCGCGAGCAGTACTTC
>19|few|TRBJ2-1|TRBD2|TRBV9
CASSVKASGGLSSYNEQFF
TGTGCCAGCAGCGTAAAGGCTAGCGGGGGGTTGAGCTCCTACAATGAGCAGTTCTTC
>16|-|TRBJ2-2|-|TRBV19
CASSIAPGSRTGELFF
TGTGCCAGTAGTATAGCCCCGGGCAGTCGCACCGGGGAGCTGTTTTTT
>12|many|TRBJ1-2|-|TRBV14
CASSVGQYGYTF
TGTGCCAGCAGCGTCGGACAGTATGGCTACACCTTC
>16|-|TRBJ1-3|TRBD1|TRBV12-3/TRBV12-4
CASSWGTASSGNTIYF
TGTGCCAGCAGTTGGGGGACAGCGAGCTCTGGAAACACCATATATTTT
>15|-|TRBJ2-5|-|TRBV14
CASSPYYRGQETQYF
TGTGCCAGCAGCCCCTATTACAGAGGACAAGAGACCCAGTACTTC
>12|few|TRBJ1-4|-|TRBV7-9
CASSLLSEKLFF
TGTGCCAGCAGCTTATTGTCTGAAAAACTGTTTTTT
>13|many|TRBJ1-1|-|TRBV7-8
CASTREGDTEAFF
TGTGCCAGCACCCGGGAAGGGGACACTGAAGCTTTCTTT
>10|-|TRBJ1-1|-|TRBV29-1
CSVRIREAFF
TGCAGCGTTCGGATCCGGGAAGCTTTCTTT
>16|-|TRBJ2-3|TRBD2|TRBV27
CASTSATSGAPDTQYF
TGTGCCAGCACCTCGGCAACTAGCGGGGCCCCAGATACGCAGTATTTT
>13|-|TRBJ1-3|-|TRBV19
CASSPKSGNTIYF
TGTGCCAGTAGCCCGAAAAGCGGAAACACCATATATTTT
>16|few|TRBJ2-2|TRBD2|TRBV12-5
CASGFSGGPGTGELFF
TGTGCTAGTGGTTTTAGCGGGGGGCCGGGGACCGGGGAGCTGTTTTTT
>15|-|TRBJ2-3|-|TRBV28
CASSTTGLLTDTQYF
TGTGCCAGCAGTACCACGGGACTTCTCACAGATACGCAGTATTTT
>14|many|TRBJ2-3|-|TRBV7-3
CASSPYASTDTQYF
TGTGCCAGCAGCCCCTACGCTAGCACAGATACGCAGTATTTT
>15|few|TRBJ2-3|-|TRBV6-1
CASSEPVRVGDTQYF
TGTGCCAGCAGTGAACCGGTCAGGGTGGGGGATACGCAGTATTTT
>12|-|TRBJ1-2|-|TRBV20-1
CSARRGLYGYTF
TGCAGTGCCCGCCGCGGCCTCTATGGCTACACCTTC